These 18 T cell receptor beta chains were all obtained from the same sample, sequenced in a study of long-term antiretroviral therapy in people with HIV. Version v3.0 of the immunoSEQ assay was performed at survey level. Only in-frame clones appear in the TCRdb table, and some are missing; sequencing was by immunoSEQ multiplex PCR. The sample shows around 12,000 clones, 88% of them seen only once. Here the sequenced sample was unsorted PBMCs, taken 2.1 years after starting antiretroviral therapy. Receptors were obtained from a woman aged 35 to 49 with HIV.

The chain employs TRBV5-1 and TRBJ1-1; 7 bases are shared with TRBD1. Germline V CDR1 and CDR2: SGHRS, YFSETQ. The CDR3 runs 15 residues. The V and J ends lost 4 bases and 0 bases, in that order; junction bases with no gene match: 6. For the CDR3, the DNA is TGCGCCAGCAGCACAGGGACAGCTATGAACACTGAAGCTTTCTTT. This sequence encodes CASSTGTAMNTEAFF.

By share, this clone ranks as medium-sized. The sample carries other DNA sequences with the same CDR3. V gene TRBV5-1 combines with J gene TRBJ1-5; D not resolved. CDR1 SGHRS and CDR2 YFSETQ come from the germline V gene. There are 13 residues in the CDR3. Trimming left V 4 bases short and J 5 bases short, with 10 bases between. The CDR3 region has the DNA TGCGCCAGCAGCCCCGCTGGCGATCAGCCCCAGCATTTT. Its protein is CASSPAGDQPQHF.

The V and J genes are TRBV7-2 and TRBJ2-6; a weak D match, TRBD1 (7 bases). The CDR3 has 19 amino acids. Germline V CDR1 and CDR2: SGHTA, FQGNSA. The V end was cut by 1 base, the J end by 4 bases, with 20 bases between. The CDR3 reads CASSLDYWQGGAGANVLTF. The DNA of the CDR3 is TGTGCCAGCAGCTTAGATTATTGGCAGGGGGGTGCCGGGGCCAACGTCCTGACTTTC.

Written as DNA, the CDR3 is TGTGCCAGCTCACCAGCGACCTACGAGCAGTACTTC. This gives the protein CASSPATYEQYF. This chain connects TRBV18 to TRBJ2-7; D unresolved. CDR3 length: 12 amino acids. Germline assignment: CDR1 KGHSH and CDR2 LQKENI. V lost 2 bases, J lost 2 bases, and 4 bases lay in between.

The chain recombines TRBV6-1 with TRBJ1-1; 9 nucleotides agree with TRBD1. Germline CDR1 and CDR2: MNHNS and SASEGT. V shed 5 bases and J 4 bases; nucleotides not matched to a gene: 5. The CDR3 length is 14 residues. CDR3 sequence: CASSLGQGGTEAFF. The CDR3 region has the DNA TGTGCCAGCAGTCTGGGACAGGGAGGCACTGAAGCTTTCTTT.

Notes on this clone: The junction does not match germline at one end; this may be a read error. The CDR3 spells CASSLAPRVGETLYF. The DNA for the CDR3 is TGTGCCAGCAGCTTAGCGCCCAGGGTAGGGGAGACCCTGTACTTC. The chain joins TRBV7-9 to TRBJ2-5; tentatively, D is TRBD1 or TRBD2 (5 bases each). CDR3 size: 15 residues. The germline V gene encodes CDR1 SEHNR and CDR2 FQNEAQ (reference sequence). The variable domain in full, completed from reference TRBV7-9 and TRBJ2-5, reads DTGVSQNPRHKITKRGQNVTFRCDPISEHNRLYWYRQTLGQGPEFLTYFQNEAQLEKSRLLSDRFSAERPKGSFSTLEIQRTEQGDSAMYLCASSLAPRVGETLYFGPGTRLLVL.

This chain uses TRBV9 with TRBJ1-1; D is possibly TRBD1 (5 bases). Between the trimmed V and J ends, which lost 3 bases and 4 bases, there was a span of 16 bases. The CDR3 totals 15 residues. Germline loops: CDR1 SGDLS, CDR2 YYNGEE. The CDR3 sequence is CASSATGTKGTEAFF. As DNA, the CDR3 is TGTGCCAGCAGCGCGACCGGGACTAAGGGCACTGAAGCTTTCTTT.

The CDR3 DNA reads TGTGCCAGCAGCTCCCGCTACACAGATACGCAGTATTTT. Translation gives CASSSRYTDTQYF. This rearrangement joins TRBV7-2 to TRBJ2-3; no firm D call. Germline CDR1 is SGHTA and CDR2 is FQGNSA. The germline V and J ends were trimmed by 4 bases and 2 bases, with 7 bases remaining between them. The CDR3 spans 13 residues. The whole variable domain, remainder taken from reference TRBV7-2 and TRBJ2-3, is GAGVSQSPSNKVTEKGKDVELRCDPISGHTALYWYRQSLGQGLEFLIYFQGNSAPDKSGLPSDRFSAERTGGSVSTLTIQRTQQEDSAVYLCASSSRYTDTQYFGPGTRLTVL.

This chain uses TRBV10-2 with TRBJ2-1; D unresolved. Germline V CDR1 and CDR2: WSHSY, SAAADI. This CDR3 region has 12 residues. V was pared by 0 bases and J by 12 bases, with 9 bases between. This CDR3 reads CASSESGIGQFF. CDR3 in DNA: TGCGCCAGCAGTGAGTCGGGGATAGGGCAGTTCTTC.

CDR3 nucleotides: TGCGCCAGCAGCCAACAAGAGACCCAGTACTTC. Residues: CASSQQETQYF. This rearrangement joins TRBV5-1 to TRBJ2-5; unclear D gene. From germline, CDR1 is SGHRS and CDR2 YFSETQ. Trimming removed 4 bases at V and 2 bases at J, with 3 bases between. CDR3 size: 11 residues.

V and J are TRBV2 and TRBJ2-5, with 10 bases matching TRBD1. V lost 9 bases to trimming and J lost 2 bases; unmatched junction nucleotides: 6. The germline V gene has CDR1 SNHLY and CDR2 FYNNEI. This CDR3 is built from 14 residues. This chain's CDR3 is CASRTGGSQETQYF. The CDR3 DNA sequence: TGTGCCAGTCGGACAGGGGGATCTCAAGAGACCCAGTACTTC.

The chain employs TRBV2 and TRBJ1-2; D ambiguous. CDR3 size: 13 residues. Per germline, CDR1 SNHLY and CDR2 FYNNEI. V lost 4 bases to trimming and J lost 5 bases, with 11 bases between them. CDR3 protein: CASSVREGYGYTF. In DNA form, the CDR3 reads TGTGCCAGCAGTGTTAGGGAGGGATATGGCTACACCTTC.

V and J are TRBV19 and TRBJ1-2; perhaps TRBD1 as D (6 bases). Trimming shortened V by 11 bases and J by 3 bases, and 13 bases separated the two germline ends. The CDR3 totals 12 residues. Germline V gives CDR1 LNHDA, CDR2 SQIVND (reference sequence). The CDR3 DNA reads as TGTGCCGGCTCGACAGGCTACTATGGCTACACCTTC. Amino acids: CAGSTGYYGYTF. Full variable domain (remainder filled in from reference TRBV19 and TRBJ1-2): DGGITQSPKYLFRKEGQNVTLSCEQNLNHDAMYWYRQDPGQGLRLIYYSQIVNDFQKGDIAEGYSVSREKKESFPLTVTSAQKNPTAFYLCAGSTGYYGYTFGSGTRLTVV.

The chain couples TRBV5-1 to TRBJ1-2; 9 positions agree with TRBD1. V shed 3 bases, J shed 3 bases, and the junction held 3 bases outside the gene matches. This CDR3 is built from 14 residues. The germline gives CDR1 SGHRS, CDR2 YFSETQ. For the CDR3, the DNA is TGCGCCAGCAGCTCGGGACAGGGCGACTATGGCTACACCTTC. Translation gives CASSSGQGDYGYTF.

The J gene is TRBJ2-5, the V gene TRBV6-1, with a possible D match to TRBD1 (6 bases). CDR1 and CDR2 (germline): MNHNS, SASEGT. The CDR3 extends over 14 amino acids. Trimming stripped 0 bases from V and 4 bases from J, with 9 bases between. CDR3 DNA sequence: TGTGCCAGCAGTGAAGCGGGCAGGGGAGAGACCCAGTACTTC. It translates to CASSEAGRGETQYF.

The chain combines TRBV5-6 with TRBJ1-2; TRBD1 aligns across 8 bases. CDR3 size: 16 residues. Per germline, CDR1 SGHDT and CDR2 YYEEEE. V trimming: 2 bases; J trimming: 6 bases; junction bases outside the gene matches: 12. The DNA for the CDR3 is TGTGCCAGCAGCTTCCTACAGGGGGTAACCCCTCATGGCTACACCTTC. It specifies CASSFLQGVTPHGYTF.

The DNA for the CDR3 is TGTGCCAGCAGCTTGGGTACGGGGTGGAATCAGCCCCAGCATTTT. Translating gives CASSLGTGWNQPQHF. The J gene is TRBJ1-5, the V gene TRBV5-8; D is uncertain. Trimming took off 0 bases at V and 4 bases at J, with 11 bases between the two ends. The CDR3 length is 15 residues. CDR1 SGHTS and CDR2 YDEGEE come from the germline V gene. Using reference TRBV5-8 and TRBJ1-5 for the parts outside the CDR3, the full variable domain is EAGVTQSPTHLIKTRGQQATLRCSPISGHTSVYWYQQALGLGLQFLLWYDEGEERNRGNFPPRFSGRQFPNYSSELNVNALELEDSALYLCASSLGTGWNQPQHFGDGTRLSIL.

V gene TRBV7-2 combines with J gene TRBJ2-2; maybe TRBD2 (6 bases). Trimming removed 4 bases from V and 10 bases from J, with 13 bases in between. The CDR3 extends over 13 amino acids. CDR1 and CDR2 (germline): SGHTA, FQGNSA. The CDR3 loop reads CASSWLGLPELFF. In DNA, the CDR3 is TGTGCCAGCAGCTGGCTGGGACTCCCGGAGCTGTTTTTT.